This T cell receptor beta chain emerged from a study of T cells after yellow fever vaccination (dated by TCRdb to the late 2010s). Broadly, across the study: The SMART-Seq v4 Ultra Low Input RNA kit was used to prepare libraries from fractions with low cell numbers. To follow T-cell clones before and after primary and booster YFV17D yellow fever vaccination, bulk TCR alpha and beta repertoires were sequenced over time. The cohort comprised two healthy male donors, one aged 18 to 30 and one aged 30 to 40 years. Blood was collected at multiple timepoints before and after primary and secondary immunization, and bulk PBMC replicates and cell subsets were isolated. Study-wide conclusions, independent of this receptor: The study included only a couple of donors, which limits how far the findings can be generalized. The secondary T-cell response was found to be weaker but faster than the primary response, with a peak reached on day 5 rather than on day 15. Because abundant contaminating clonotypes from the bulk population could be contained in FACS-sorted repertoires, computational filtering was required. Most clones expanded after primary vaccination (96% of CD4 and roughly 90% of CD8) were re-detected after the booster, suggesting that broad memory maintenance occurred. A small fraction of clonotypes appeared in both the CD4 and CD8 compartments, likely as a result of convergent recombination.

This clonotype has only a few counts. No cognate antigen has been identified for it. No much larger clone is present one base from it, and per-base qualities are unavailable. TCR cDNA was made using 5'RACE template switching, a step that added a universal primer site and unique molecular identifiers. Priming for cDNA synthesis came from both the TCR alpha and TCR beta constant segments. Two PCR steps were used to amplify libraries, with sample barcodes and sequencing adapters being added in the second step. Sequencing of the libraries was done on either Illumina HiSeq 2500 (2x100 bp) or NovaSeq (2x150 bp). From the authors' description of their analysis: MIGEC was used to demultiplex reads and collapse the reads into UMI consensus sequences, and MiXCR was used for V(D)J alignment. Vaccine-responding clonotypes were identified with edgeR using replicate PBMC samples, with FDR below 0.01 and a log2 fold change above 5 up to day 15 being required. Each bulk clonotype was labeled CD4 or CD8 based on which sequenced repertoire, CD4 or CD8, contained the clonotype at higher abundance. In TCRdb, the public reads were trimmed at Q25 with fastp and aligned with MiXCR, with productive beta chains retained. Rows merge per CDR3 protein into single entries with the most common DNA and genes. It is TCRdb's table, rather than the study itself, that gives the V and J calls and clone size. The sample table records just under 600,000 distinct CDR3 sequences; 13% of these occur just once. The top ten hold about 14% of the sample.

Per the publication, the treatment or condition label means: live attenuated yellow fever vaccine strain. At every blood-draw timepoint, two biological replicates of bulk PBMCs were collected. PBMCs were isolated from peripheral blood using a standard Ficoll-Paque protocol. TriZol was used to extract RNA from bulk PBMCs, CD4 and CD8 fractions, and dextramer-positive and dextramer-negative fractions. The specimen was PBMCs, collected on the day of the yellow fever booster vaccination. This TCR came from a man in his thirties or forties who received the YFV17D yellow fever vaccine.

The CDR3 here reads CAISSGTSGRRTDTQYF. The nucleotide sequence reads TGTGCCATCAGTTCCGGGACTAGCGGGAGGCGGACAGATACGCAGTATTTT. This chain is built from TRBV10-3 and TRBJ2-3; 15 middle bases align to TRBD2. There are 17 amino acids in the CDR3, from cysteine to phenylalanine inclusive. This entry keeps only the CDR3 DNA: 51 bases, framed from base 1. Looking up the germline V gene yields CDR1 ENHRY and CDR2 SYGVKD. Compared with germline, V lacks 5 bases and J lacks 3 bases; bases without a gene match: 6.